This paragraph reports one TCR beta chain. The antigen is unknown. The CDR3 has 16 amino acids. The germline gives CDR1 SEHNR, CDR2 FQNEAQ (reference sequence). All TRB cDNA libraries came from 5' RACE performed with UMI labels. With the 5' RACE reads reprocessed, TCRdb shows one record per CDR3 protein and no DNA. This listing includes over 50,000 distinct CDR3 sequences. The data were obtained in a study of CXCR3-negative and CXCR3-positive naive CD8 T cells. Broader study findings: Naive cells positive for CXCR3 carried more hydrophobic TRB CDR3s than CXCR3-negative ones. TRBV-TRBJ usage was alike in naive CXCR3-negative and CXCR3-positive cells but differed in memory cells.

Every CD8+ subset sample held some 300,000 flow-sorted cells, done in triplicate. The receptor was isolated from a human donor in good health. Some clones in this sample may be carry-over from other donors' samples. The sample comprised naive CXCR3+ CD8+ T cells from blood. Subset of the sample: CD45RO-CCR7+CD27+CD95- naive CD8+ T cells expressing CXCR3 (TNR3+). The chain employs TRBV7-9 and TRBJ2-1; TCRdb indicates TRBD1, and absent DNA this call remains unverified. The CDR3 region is CASSLARDRGNNEQFF.